The clone carrying this T cell receptor beta chain was counted at least ten times. Antigen unknown. After roughly 11 days in culture, the CD4+ T cells were isolated. Everyone in the study got two shots of either the BNT162b2 or mRNA-1273 vaccine. People in the vaccine group had not been infected with SARS-CoV-2 before, and their nucleocapsid antibodies were negative. V lost 0 bases, J lost 9 bases, and 12 bases lay in between. Germline lookup yields CDR1 LGHNA and CDR2 YNFKEQ. The CDR3 runs 14 residues. The sample belongs to a study of vaccination effects on CD4 cells after COVID-19. Repertoires were generated with immunoSEQ multiplex PCR, while TCRdb's copy carries only in-frame clones and drops some. The table shows approximately 74,000 clones, with roughly 75% occurring only once. The study, taken as a whole, reports: Substantial clonal contraction characterized both infection- and vaccine-induced clones late after vaccination.

The sequenced sample was CD4+ T cells from PBMCs cultured without peptide, obtained after COVID-19 vaccination. The rearrangement uses TRBV4-2 and TRBJ2-4, with D hard to call. This TCR derives from a human donor who received a COVID-19 vaccine. CDR3 sequence: CASSQDRPKAIQYF. The DNA of the CDR3 is TGTGCCAGCAGCCAAGATCGGCCGAAAGCCATTCAGTACTTC.